Below are 30 T cell receptor beta chains sequenced from a single sample in a study of T-cell reconstitution after alpha-beta-depleted transplantation in children. As it was prepared, the TCRbeta library received unique molecular identifiers. One entry per CDR3 protein, called by TCRdb with MiXCR from the PCR reads. The sample carries about 460,000 distinct CDR3 sequences, about 12% recorded once. The specimen comprised PBMCs from the stem cell graft donor, sampled from the stem cell graft. The receptors here all came from a human donor who donated a stem cell graft to a child with combined immunodeficiency.

This clonotype was seen a few times. The V call is TRBV29-1, the J call TRBJ2-5, with 10 positions matching TRBD2. There are 15 residues in the CDR3. CDR1 and CDR2 from the germline V gene are SQVTM and ANQGSEA. The V and J ends lost 5 bases and 1 base, in that order; junction bases with no gene match: 7. The chain's CDR3 is CSVNLASGGQETQYF. CDR3 DNA: TGCAGCGTTAATCTGGCTAGCGGGGGCCAAGAGACCCAGTACTTC.

The chain joins TRBV6-1 to TRBJ2-5; 11 nucleotides agree with TRBD1. CDR1 and CDR2 from the germline V gene are MNHNS and SASEGT. Trimming cost V 7 bases and J 4 bases; bases outside gene matches: 5. This CDR3 has 14 residues. The CDR3 sequence: CASTRGQGGETQYF. Here the CDR3 DNA reads TGTGCCAGCACACGGGGACAGGGGGGAGAGACCCAGTACTTC.

This clonotype has more than one count but fewer than ten. V usage is TRBV20-1 and J usage is TRBJ2-5; no clear D. CDR1 and CDR2 (germline): DFQATT, SNEGSKA (reference sequence). CDR3 length equals 11 residues. Trimming left V 2 bases short and J 3 bases short, with 4 bases between. The CDR3 coding sequence is TGCAGTGCTAGACAGGAAGAGACCCAGTACTTC. Protein product: CSARQEETQYF.

This clonotype has a handful of counts. The chain recombines TRBV4-2 with TRBJ2-3, with D maybe TRBD2 (6 bases). The CDR3 has 14 residues. Germline V gives CDR1 LGHNA, CDR2 YNFKEQ. V lost 4 bases and J 4 bases, leaving 12 bases between the germline ends. CDR3 DNA sequence: TGTGCCAGCAGCCCGGGACTTTCCCCAGATACGCAGTATTTT. Its protein product is CASSPGLSPDTQYF.

The CDR3 region has the DNA TGTGCCAGCAGCTTAGACCCGCGGGGAGGGCAGTTCTTC. It translates to CASSLDPRGGQFF. The V call is TRBV7-2, the J call TRBJ2-1; D possibly corresponds to TRBD2 (6 bases). CDR1 is SGHTA, CDR2 FQGNSA, per germline. The CDR3 consists of 13 residues. V dropped 1 base and J dropped 12 bases, with 13 bases sitting between them.

This clonotype showed up many times. The V and J genes are TRBV7-2 and TRBJ2-5, with 8 bases that match TRBD2. The CDR3 sequence is 14 residues long. Per germline, CDR1 SGHTA and CDR2 FQGNSA. The V gene end was trimmed by 3 bases and the J gene end by 5 bases; junction bases not matched to a gene: 5. The DNA of the CDR3 is TGTGCCAGCAGCTTTGCGGGGGGCGCGGAGACCCAGTACTTC. Residues: CASSFAGGAETQYF. The full variable domain, in which reference TRBV7-2 and TRBJ2-5 provide the parts outside the CDR3, is GAGVSQSPSNKVTEKGKDVELRCDPISGHTALYWYRQSLGQGLEFLIYFQGNSAPDKSGLPSDRFSAERTGGSVSTLTIQRTQQEDSAVYLCASSFAGGAETQYFGPGTRLLVL.

The chain combines TRBV24-1 with TRBJ2-3; 8 bases align to TRBD1. CDR3 length: 16 amino acids. Germline V gene lookup returns CDR1 KGHDR and CDR2 SFDVKD. Trimming removed 4 bases from V and 2 bases from J; junction bases left unmatched: 7. The CDR3 DNA sequence: TGTGCCACCAGTGAACCCAGACAGGGGAACACAGATACGCAGTATTTT. Translation gives CATSEPRQGNTDTQYF.

This clonotype was seen more than once but under ten times. The chain recombines TRBV20-1 with TRBJ2-3; 11 bases align to TRBD2. CDR1 is DFQATT and CDR2 is SNEGSKA in the germline V gene (reference sequence). The CDR3 runs 15 residues. Trimming removed 8 bases from V and 2 bases from J; junction bases left unmatched: 9. CDR3 bases: TGCAGTTCGTCCTTAGCGGGAGGGATCACAGATACGCAGTATTTT. It is translated as CSSSLAGGITDTQYF.

This chain links TRBV11-2 with TRBJ2-5, with no clear D. The CDR3 runs 15 residues. Germline assignment: CDR1 SGHAT and CDR2 FQNNGV. Trimming removed 3 bases at V and 3 bases at J, with 14 bases between. CDR3 nucleotides: TGTGCCAGCAGCTTCGCAGCGCTATCAGAAGAGACCCAGTACTTC. Translating gives CASSFAALSEETQYF.

This clonotype appeared many times. Germline is not matched at one junction end, which may reflect a read error. V gene TRBV7-7 combines with J gene TRBJ2-5, with 11 bases that match TRBD2. The germline CDR1 and CDR2 sequences are SSHAT and FNYEAQ (reference sequence). The CDR3 loop spans 15 amino acids. The CDR3 region is CASSLTSGGQETQYF. The CDR3 DNA follows: TGTGCTAGCAGCTTAACTAGCGGGGGCCAAGAGACCCAGTACTTC.

This clonotype occurred many times. J is TRBJ1-1 and V is TRBV12-3 or TRBV12-4; the D is unclear. The V and J ends lost 3 bases and 5 bases respectively, with 13 bases between them. This CDR3 region has 14 residues. This chain's CDR3 is CASSFRRVDTEAFF. CDR3 in DNA: TGTGCCAGCAGTTTCAGGAGAGTGGATACTGAAGCTTTCTTT.

The genes are TRBV4-3 and TRBJ2-1, with no clear D. Germline values: CDR1 LGHNA, CDR2 YSLEER. The CDR3 has 18 residues. V was clipped by 0 bases and J by 4 bases, with 19 bases between them. The CDR3 DNA follows: TGCGCCAGCAGCCAAGATCCGTTAGGGCTTTTAAGATACAATGAGCAGTTCTTC. It specifies CASSQDPLGLLRYNEQFF.

This clonotype was observed many times. The chain carries TRBV29-1 and TRBJ2-7, with D perhaps matching TRBD2 (5 bases). CDR3 length: 12 residues. V was clipped by 6 bases and J by 6 bases, with 15 bases between them. Germline values: CDR1 SQVTM, CDR2 ANQGSEA. The CDR3 DNA follows: TGCAGCGTATCCCTGGGCGGAGGCGAGCAGTACTTC. Its translation is CSVSLGGGEQYF.

The V gene is TRBV7-6, the J gene TRBJ2-7; the match to TRBD2 covers 10 bases. The CDR3 is 16 amino acids. J was trimmed by 0 bases and V by 1 base; bases with no gene match: 3. The germline V gene has CDR1 SGHVS and CDR2 FNYEAQ. In DNA, the CDR3 is TGTGCCAGCAGCTTAGGGACTAGCGGAAGCTCCTACGAGCAGTACTTC. This codes for CASSLGTSGSSYEQYF.

This clonotype was counted a few times. The rearrangement links TRBV12-3 or TRBV12-4 to TRBJ2-3, with D possibly TRBD1 on 6 matching bases. V was trimmed by 4 bases and J by 3 bases, leaving 11 bases between them. CDR3 length equals 14 residues. CDR3 sequence (DNA): TGTGCCAGCAGTTGGACTGACAGGACAGATACGCAGTATTTT. This gives the protein CASSWTDRTDTQYF.

This chain connects TRBV28 to TRBJ2-1; either TRBD1 or TRBD2 may fit D (5 bases each). CDR1 is MDHEN, CDR2 SYDVKM, per germline. CDR3 length: 14 residues. Between the trimmed V and J ends, which lost 5 bases and 6 bases, there was a span of 14 bases. This chain's CDR3 is CASSAVGTPNEQFF. In nucleotides, the CDR3 is TGTGCCAGCAGTGCCGTAGGGACCCCCAATGAGCAGTTCTTC. Full variable domain (remainder filled in from reference TRBV28 and TRBJ2-1): DVKVTQSSRYLVKRTGEKVFLECVQDMDHENMFWYRQDPGLGLRLIYFSYDVKMKEKGDIPEGYSVSREKKERFSLILESASTNQTSMYLCASSAVGTPNEQFFGPGTRLTVL.

This clonotype was counted ten times or more. The chain combines TRBV11-2 with TRBJ2-2, with 9 bases lining up with TRBD1. V lost 5 bases, J lost 5 bases, and 9 bases stayed unmatched. The CDR3 contains 16 residues. The V gene's germline CDR1 is SGHAT and CDR2 FQNNGV. CDR3 amino acids: CASSLRDRARTGELFF. CDR3 bases: TGTGCCAGCAGCCTTCGGGACAGGGCAAGGACCGGGGAGCTGTTTTTT.

The gene calls are TRBV5-6 and TRBJ2-2; D ambiguous. Germline CDR1 reads SGHDT; CDR2 reads YYEEEE. The CDR3 has 12 amino acids. V was cut by 2 bases and J by 3 bases, with 2 bases left in between. CDR3 region: CASSFYTGELFF. The CDR3 DNA sequence: TGTGCCAGCAGCTTCTACACCGGGGAGCTGTTTTTT.

This clonotype was picked up many times. The rearrangement joins TRBV29-1 to TRBJ1-2; D unclear. Germline CDR1 is SQVTM and CDR2 is ANQGSEA. The V and J ends lost 4 bases and 7 bases respectively, with 16 bases between them. The CDR3 loop spans 13 amino acids. CDR3 bases: TGCAGCGTTGGCGGCCCCCCGGCCTCTGGCTACACCTTC. This sequence encodes CSVGGPPASGYTF. Variable domain in full (rest from reference TRBV29-1 and TRBJ1-2): SAVISQKPSRDICQRGTSLTIQCQVDSQVTMMFWYRQQPGQSLTLIATANQGSEATYESGFVIDKFPISRPNLTFSTLTVSNMSPEDSSIYLCSVGGPPASGYTFGSGTRLTVV.

The sample holds many counts of this clonotype. The chain employs TRBV12-3 or TRBV12-4 and TRBJ2-7; 15 nucleotides align to TRBD2. V shed 8 bases and J 5 bases; nucleotides not matched to a gene: 1. The CDR3 is 13 amino acids. Here the CDR3 DNA reads TGTGCCAGCGGACTAGCGGGAGGGGACGAGCAGTACTTC. Translated, it gives CASGLAGGDEQYF.

This clonotype was counted only a few times. The V and J genes are TRBV29-1 and TRBJ2-5; 9 bases are shared with TRBD2. CDR3 size: 12 residues. V lost 5 bases to trimming and J lost 3 bases; unmatched junction nucleotides: 1. Germline values: CDR1 SQVTM, CDR2 ANQGSEA. CDR3 amino acids: CSVLAGEETQYF. The DNA of the CDR3 is TGCAGCGTTTTAGCGGGGGAAGAGACCCAGTACTTC.

The CDR3, as DNA: TGCGCCAGCAGCTTGGTTTCAACCAATGAGCAGTTCTTC. The encoded protein is CASSLVSTNEQFF. V is TRBV5-1 and J is TRBJ2-1; D uncertain. The CDR3 runs 13 residues. V dropped 0 bases and J dropped 6 bases, with 7 bases sitting between them. The germline CDR1 and CDR2 sequences are SGHRS and YFSETQ.

This clonotype was detected many times. The V gene is TRBV6-2 or TRBV6-3, the J gene TRBJ2-3, with a possible D match to TRBD2 (5 bases). This CDR3 is built from 14 residues. The germline V and J ends were trimmed by 6 bases and 3 bases, with 13 bases remaining between them. Per the germline V gene, CDR1 is MNHEY and CDR2 is SVGEGT. CDR3 sequence (DNA): TGTGCCAGCAGCCCTACGACTAAAACAGATACGCAGTATTTT. It encodes CASSPTTKTDTQYF.

This clonotype was picked up a small number of times. The chain couples TRBV6-2 or TRBV6-3 to TRBJ2-2, with 9 bases that match TRBD2. CDR1 and CDR2 (germline): MNHEY, SVGEGT. V was pared by 5 bases and J by 3 bases, with 4 bases of the junction left unmatched. The CDR3 is 15 residues long. The CDR3 reads CASSTRLADTGELFF. As DNA, the CDR3 is TGTGCCAGCAGTACCCGACTAGCGGACACCGGGGAGCTGTTTTTT.

A few counts support this clonotype. This chain connects TRBV6-1 to TRBJ2-1; 11 bases agree with TRBD2. The CDR3 is 16 amino acids. V lost 7 bases and J lost 6; bases outside the gene matches: 11. Per the germline V gene, CDR1 is MNHNS and CDR2 is SASEGT. CDR3 sequence reads: CASKVSGGAVGNEQFF. CDR3 bases: TGTGCCAGCAAGGTTAGCGGGGGGGCGGTTGGCAATGAGCAGTTCTTC.

CDR3 in DNA: TGTGCCAGCAGCTCCCTACTAGGATCCGACAATGAGCAGTTCTTC. It codes for CASSSLLGSDNEQFF. The chain carries TRBV7-8 and TRBJ2-1, with D possibly being TRBD2 (5 bases). CDR1 is SGHVS, CDR2 FQNEAQ, per germline. Trimming pared 4 bases from V and 5 bases from J, leaving 15 bases between. The CDR3 sequence is 15 residues long.

Ten or more counts support this clonotype. This rearrangement joins TRBV30 to TRBJ2-4; no reliable D call. Germline lookup yields CDR1 GTSNPN and CDR2 SVGIG (reference sequence). V was pared by 0 bases and J by 8 bases, with 8 bases between. CDR3 length equals 12 residues. The CDR3 DNA follows: TGTGCCTGGAGTGTGGTCAGCGACATTCAGTACTTC. It translates to CAWSVVSDIQYF.

This clonotype was detected many times. The chain couples TRBV18 to TRBJ2-1; D is perhaps TRBD2 (6 bases). The germline CDR1 and CDR2 sequences are KGHSH and LQKENI. The ends were cut back, 1 base at V and 9 bases at J, with 16 bases in the middle. The CDR3 totals 15 residues. Written as DNA, the CDR3 is TGTGCCAGCTCACCACTATCGGGAGAGACTGCTGAGCAGTTCTTC. This codes for CASSPLSGETAEQFF.

J is TRBJ2-7 and V is TRBV5-6, with D tentatively TRBD2 (5 bases). V was pared by 3 bases and J by 5 bases, with 18 bases between. Germline CDR1 and CDR2: SGHDT and YYEEEE. The CDR3 has 15 amino acids. CDR3 DNA: TGTGCCAGCAGCTACCCGACCCGAGCGCGGGACGAGCAGTACTTC. It translates to CASSYPTRARDEQYF.

The chain combines TRBV12-3 or TRBV12-4 with TRBJ1-1; perhaps TRBD1 as D (5 bases). There are 13 residues in the CDR3. V lost 6 bases and J lost 5, with 13 bases in between. The CDR3 sequence is CASRWGSGTEAFF. The CDR3 region has the DNA TGTGCCAGCAGATGGGGGTCCGGGACTGAAGCTTTCTTT.